Here is one T cell receptor (beta chain) with its context. What it binds is not known. Amplification targeted TCR beta CDR3 regions from RNA transcripts. First-round RT-PCR with HTBI primers amplified the TCR CDR3 region. TCRdb re-analysed the multiplex PCR reads in MiXCR, keeping a single row per CDR3 protein. The sample consists of around 570,000 distinct CDR3 sequences, 20% of them appearing once. The PBMCs were sourced from fresh peripheral blood (less than 11 ml). These data are taken from a study of T cells in Graves' hyperthyroidism and ophthalmopathy. Study-wide results and limits: Stable hyperthyroidism was separated from ophthalmopathy by a model based on 13 V-J features. Blood samples included most of the expanded thyroid clonotypes exceeding 0.001.

The material sequenced was blood. This receptor was obtained from a man aged 35 to 55 with Graves' ophthalmopathy.

CDR3: CASSQDLFTGARGTYNEQFF. CDR3 coding DNA: TGCGCCAGCAGCCAAGATCTTTTCACGGGGGCCCGGGGCACCTACAATGAGCAGTTCTTC. The chain uses TRBV4-1 and TRBJ2-1; D may correspond to TRBD1 or TRBD2 (6 bases each). The CDR3 sequence is 20 residues long. Germline loops: CDR1 MGHRA, CDR2 YSYEKL. V lost 0 bases and J 2 bases, leaving 23 bases between the germline ends.